One and the same sample provided the 14 T cell receptor beta chains below, sequenced in a study of blood T cell repertoires in COVID-19. Here immunoSEQ multiplex PCR was the method, and the copy in TCRdb shows in-frame clones only, minus some. The repertoire holds about 73,000 clones, with approximately 89% as singletons. What was sequenced was peripheral blood. The source of these receptors is an elderly man with acute or convalescent COVID-19.

The CDR3 sequence: CASSEADPYRGIDEQYF. Here the CDR3 DNA reads TGTGCCAGCAGTGAAGCGGATCCGTACCGGGGGATCGACGAGCAGTACTTC. The chain has TRBV2 and TRBJ2-7; D possibly corresponds to TRBD2 (6 bases). Germline V gives CDR1 SNHLY, CDR2 FYNNEI. Trimming stripped 0 bases from V and 5 bases from J, with 20 bases between. The CDR3 consists of 17 residues. The full variable domain, rest sourced from reference TRBV2 and TRBJ2-7, is EPEVTQTPSHQVTQMGQEVILRCVPISNHLYFYWYRQILGQKVEFLVSFYNNEISEKSEIFDDQFSVERPDGSNFTLKIRSTKLEDSAMYFCASSEADPYRGIDEQYFGPGTRLTVT.

The chain links TRBV9 to TRBJ2-7; 15 bases are a match to TRBD2. Germline CDR1 reads SGDLS; CDR2 reads YYNGEE. After removal of 4 bases from V and 4 bases from J, the junction contained 12 bases not matched to a gene. The CDR3 has 18 residues. The chain's CDR3 is CASSPGLAGGPVEYEQYF. The CDR3, as DNA: TGTGCCAGCAGCCCGGGACTAGCGGGAGGCCCTGTGGAGTACGAGCAGTACTTC. Full variable domain (missing parts from reference TRBV9 and TRBJ2-7): DSGVTQTPKHLITATGQRVTLRCSPRSGDLSVYWYQQSLDQGLQFLIQYYNGEERAKGNILERFSAQQFPDLHSELNLSSLELGDSALYFCASSPGLAGGPVEYEQYFGPGTRLTVT.

V is TRBV9 and J is TRBJ1-1, with D unresolved. Germline V gene lookup returns CDR1 SGDLS and CDR2 YYNGEE. CDR3 length: 8 amino acids. The V end lost 10 bases, the J end lost 8 bases, and 6 bases lay between the germline ends. CDR3 amino acids: CASIEAFF. DNA for the CDR3: TGTGCCTCAATCGAAGCTTTCTTT.

This clone is a singleton in its sample. This chain connects TRBV7-2 to TRBJ2-7; D is possibly TRBD1 (6 bases). Between the trimmed V and J ends, which lost 6 bases and 2 bases, there was a span of 14 bases. This CDR3 is built from 14 residues. Germline CDR1 reads SGHTA; CDR2 reads FQGNSA. The CDR3 spells CASSFTTGAYEQYF. DNA of the CDR3: TGTGCCAGCAGTTTTACGACAGGAGCCTACGAGCAGTACTTC.

The V gene is TRBV7-2, the J gene TRBJ1-2; no clear D gene. CDR3 size: 16 residues. Germline V gives CDR1 SGHTA, CDR2 FQGNSA. Trimming removed 6 bases from V and 2 bases from J, with 19 bases in between. The CDR3 is CASSRDPAGGNYGYTF. The CDR3 DNA follows: TGTGCCAGCAGTAGAGACCCGGCCGGAGGAAACTATGGCTACACCTTC.

The rearrangement links TRBV4-1 to TRBJ2-7; 8 nucleotides align to TRBD1. Germline V lookup: CDR1 MGHRA, CDR2 YSYEKL. Trimming at V came to 1 base and at J to 2 bases, leaving 4 bases not matched to a gene. The CDR3 contains 15 residues. CDR3 sequence (DNA): TGCGCCAGCAGCCAAGCCGGGACAGGTCCCTACGAGCAGTACTTC. It encodes CASSQAGTGPYEQYF.

A single count supports this clone. V is TRBV6-5 and J is TRBJ2-3; the D gene is possibly TRBD2 (5 bases). Germline lookup yields CDR1 MNHEY and CDR2 SVGAGI. The CDR3 has 15 residues. Trimming removed 6 bases from V and 0 bases from J, with 13 bases in between. The CDR3 sequence: CASRFSVSSTDTQYF. The DNA of the CDR3 is TGTGCCAGCAGATTTAGCGTCTCTAGCACAGATACGCAGTATTTT.

The CDR3 region has the DNA TGTGCCATCAGGGGACAGGGAGAATTTACTGAAGCTTTCTTT. Translated: CAIRGQGEFTEAFF. V and J are TRBV10-3 and TRBJ1-1; 9 positions agree with TRBD1. The germline gives CDR1 ENHRY, CDR2 SYGVKD. V dropped 6 bases and J dropped 5; count of bases not matched to a gene: 7. The CDR3 extends over 14 amino acids.

This chain uses TRBV6-5 with TRBJ1-1; D is unclear. This CDR3 has 12 amino acids. Trimming took off 7 bases at V and 1 base at J, with 7 bases between the two ends. The V gene's germline CDR1 is MNHEY and CDR2 SVGAGI. CDR3 sequence: CASKLQNTEAFF. As DNA, the CDR3 is TGTGCCAGCAAGCTCCAGAACACTGAAGCTTTCTTT.

This clone is a singleton in its sample. V and J are TRBV7-9 and TRBJ1-2; 7 bases align to TRBD1. CDR3 length: 15 residues. Germline V gene data show CDR1 as SEHNR and CDR2 as FQNEAQ (reference sequence). The V and J ends lost 5 bases and 5 bases, in that order; junction bases with no gene match: 11. The CDR3, as DNA: TGTGCCAGCAGCACTACAGGGGTGTGGACTTATGGCTACACCTTC. It is translated as CASSTTGVWTYGYTF.

The sample holds a few counts of this clone. The chain joins TRBV6-1 to TRBJ2-7; possible D gene TRBD1, 5 bases. V lost 1 base and J lost 5, with 9 bases in between. Germline CDR1 MNHNS, CDR2 SASEGT. The CDR3 consists of 13 residues. CDR3 loop: CASSEGRAHEQYF. Written as DNA, the CDR3 is TGTGCCAGCAGTGAAGGCAGGGCCCACGAGCAGTACTTC.

The CDR3 sequence is CASGATGELFF. CDR3 nucleotides: TGTGCCAGCGGGGCTACCGGGGAGCTGTTTTTT. This sequence joins TRBV3-1 (or the pseudogene TRBV3-2) and TRBJ2-2; maybe TRBD1 (5 bases). V lost 8 bases and J lost 5, with 6 bases in between. Germline CDR1 and CDR2: LGHDT and YNNKEL (reference sequence). CDR3 length: 11 amino acids.

V gene TRBV19 combines with J gene TRBJ1-1, with 7 bases identical to TRBD1. The CDR3 totals 15 residues. Trimming cost V 7 bases and J 4 bases; bases outside gene matches: 12. Germline CDR1 is LNHDA and CDR2 is SQIVND (reference sequence). In DNA, the CDR3 is TGTGCCAGTATAGGCACAGGGGAGAGGAGCACTGAAGCTTTCTTT. This sequence encodes CASIGTGERSTEAFF.

This chain connects TRBV6-1 to TRBJ2-5, with 10 bases lining up with TRBD2. Germline V gene lookup returns CDR1 MNHNS and CDR2 SASEGT. The J segment lost 4 bases and the V segment lost 2 bases, leaving 16 bases of the junction unmatched. This CDR3 is 19 amino acids long. The CDR3, as DNA: TGTGCCAGCAGTGAATGGCACCGGAGGGCTAGCGGGGGTGGAGAGACCCAGTACTTC. Protein sequence: CASSEWHRRASGGGETQYF.